Listed below are T cell receptor beta chains from one sample, sequenced in a study of T cell repertoires in ileal Crohn's disease. The data were produced by immunoSEQ multiplex PCR, yet TCRdb's version contains in-frame clones alone and is incomplete. Altogether about 62,000 clones are present, roughly nine tenths being singletons, with the ten largest covering about 1.9%. Sequenced material: ileal tissue. The receptors were gathered from an adult with Crohn's disease. Each CDR3 is given with its conserved first and last residue. The D gene is left open where the match is weak. Only part of the rows carry a size: once, few, many, or a class if the clone is expanded.

clone_size | j_call | d_call | v_call | cdr3_aa
NA | TRBJ2-2 | NA | TRBV6-5 | CASSYSIRSLGELFF
NA | TRBJ2-2 | TRBD2 | TRBV4-3 | CASSQGGTSGSPGELFF
NA | TRBJ1-2 | NA | TRBV6-1 | CASSDGGTYGYTF
NA | TRBJ1-1 | TRBD1 | TRBV4-1 | CASSPNTDRGWTEAFF
NA | TRBJ1-2 | NA | TRBV21-1 | CASTSTTGGYGYTF
NA | TRBJ2-2 | NA | TRBV19 | CASTLTQGRINTGELFF
NA | TRBJ1-5 | NA | TRBV28 | CASSFLVRGGNQPQHF
once | TRBJ2-5 | NA | TRBV9 | CASSVTPGETQYF
NA | TRBJ1-1 | TRBD1 | TRBV11-2 | CASSSTLYRGNTEAFF
NA | TRBJ1-1 | NA | TRBV11-3 | CASSPTDSNTEAFF
NA | TRBJ1-2 | NA | TRBV2 | CASSEFQGGGGYTF
NA | TRBJ1-4 | NA | TRBV18 | CASSPDTATNEKLFF
NA | TRBJ1-3 | TRBD1 | TRBV7-6 | CASSLRAPGQPSSGNTIYF
NA | TRBJ1-5 | TRBD1 | TRBV19 | CASSIVRGDGNQPQHF
few | TRBJ2-1 | TRBD2 | TRBV19 | CASSKTSGALSEQFF
NA | TRBJ1-1 | NA | TRBV5-1 | CASSYSGVNTEAFF
NA | TRBJ1-5 | NA | TRBV5-1 | CASSPFPRGRNQPQHF
NA | TRBJ1-1 | NA | TRBV7-9 | CASSPLEEAFF
NA | TRBJ1-5 | NA | TRBV7-2 | CASTIPAAGANQPQHF
NA | TRBJ2-2 | NA | TRBV19 | CASQANTGELFF
NA | TRBJ1-1 | NA | TRBV10-3 | CAISDGGQRITEAFF
NA | TRBJ1-5 | NA | TRBV28 | CASSGPGGLVDQPQHF
NA | TRBJ1-6 | NA | TRBV15 | CATSRDKPIAPLHF
NA | TRBJ2-3 | NA | TRBV5-1 | CASSLVGHTDTQYF
NA | TRBJ2-5 | NA | TRBV5-8 | CASSLDAGYQETQYF
NA | TRBJ2-6 | NA | TRBV27 | CASSGRESSGANVLTF
NA | TRBJ1-4 | NA | TRBV28 | CASSPGGSTNEKLFF
NA | TRBJ1-1 | TRBD1 | TRBV7-6 | CASSLGQAATEAFF
NA | TRBJ2-1 | NA | TRBV9 | CASSASGRLDEQFF
few | TRBJ2-5 | NA | TRBV30 | CAWSPRGYQETQYF
once | TRBJ1-2 | NA | TRBV7-8 | CASSPLGHDSNYGYTF
few | TRBJ2-7 | TRBD1 | TRBV7-2 | CASSLTGQDEQYF
NA | TRBJ2-3 | TRBD1 | TRBV11-2 | CASSVTGGADTQYF
NA | TRBJ2-3 | TRBD2 | TRBV4-1 | CASSQDGGAWDTQYF
NA | TRBJ2-7 | NA | TRBV27 | CASSLSFTAGQYF
NA | TRBJ1-4 | TRBD1 | TRBV2 | CASRRTGGGEKLFF
NA | TRBJ2-7 | NA | TRBV28 | CASSLPSYEQYF
NA | TRBJ2-3 | TRBD1 | TRBV6-5 | CASSRDRERDTQYF
NA | TRBJ1-3 | TRBD1 | TRBV6-6 | CASSHTTGFGNTIYF
NA | TRBJ1-4 | TRBD1 | TRBV5-1 | CASSLGTGTDEKLFF